This paragraph reports one T cell receptor beta chain. This clone's antigen is unknown. Per-nucleotide qualities are absent, and no much larger clonotype sits a single base away. The sequencing machine was an Illumina HiSeq 1500. TCRdb applied fastp at Q25 and MiXCR to the public reads, then kept only in-frame beta chains. Every entry covers one CDR3 protein and lists the most common genes and DNA from its rows. In all, the sample holds 640,000 or so distinct CDR3 sequences, and roughly 33% of those were seen once. In total, the top ten clones hold roughly 20% of the sample. The treatment or condition label of this sample denotes: in vitro stimulation with specific CMV peptide epitopes to enrich CMV-specific T cells. Germline trimming: 4 bases from V, 10 bases from J; junction bases outside gene matches: 10. In the germline V gene (reference sequence), CDR1 corresponds to DFQATT and CDR2 to SNEGSKA. Its CDR3 holds 13 amino acids, cysteine through phenylalanine. Left in the record is the CDR3 DNA by itself, 39 bases read in frame from the first base.

These data belong to a study of T cell repertoires in cytomegalovirus infection (dated by TCRdb to 2018 to 2020). Looking at the study overall: Peptide stimulations targeted recently identified HLA-C-restricted CMV epitopes, whose presentation resists viral immunomodulation, together with well-studied HLA-B-restricted epitopes. Donor HLA type was relevant to the analysis, as public TCR beta signatures indicated carriage of CMV infection together with the matching HLA type.

What the authors observed across the whole study: Carriers of CMV infection plus the relevant HLA type were discriminated by the cumulative frequency of public TCR beta family members in the study cohort and in an independent roughly 400-donor cohort. The ex vivo response was dominated by HLA-C-restricted CMV-specific TCR beta clonotypes, which also provided the single most frequent clonotype in two of eight donors.

This clonotype was sampled from a human donor in good health (CMV status not recorded). Some clones in this sample may be carry-over from other donors' samples. Sequences were derived from cultured PBMCs, sampled from culture after CMV antigen stimulation. The rearrangement joined TRBV20-1 to TRBJ2-1; TRBD2 aligns with 7 central bases. Here is the DNA: TGCAGTGCTAACCCCCGGGGGGAAGTGGAGCAGTTCTTC. Its coded protein is CSANPRGEVEQFF.